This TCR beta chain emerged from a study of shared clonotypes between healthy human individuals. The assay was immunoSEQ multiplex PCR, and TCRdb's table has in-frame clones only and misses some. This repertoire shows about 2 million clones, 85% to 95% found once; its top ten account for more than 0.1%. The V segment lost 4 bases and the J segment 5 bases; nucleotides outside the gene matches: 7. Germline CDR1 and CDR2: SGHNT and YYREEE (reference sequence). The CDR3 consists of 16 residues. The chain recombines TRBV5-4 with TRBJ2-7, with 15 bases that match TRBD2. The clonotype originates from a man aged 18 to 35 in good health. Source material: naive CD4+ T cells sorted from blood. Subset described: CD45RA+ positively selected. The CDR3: CASSTGTSGGYHEQYF. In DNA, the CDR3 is TGTGCCAGCAGCACCGGGACTAGCGGGGGGTACCACGAGCAGTACTTC.